This T cell receptor (beta chain) is from a study of control samples from healthy donors and cancer patients. Sequenced by immunoSEQ multiplex PCR; TCRdb stores in-frame clones only, minus some. Altogether around 200,000 clones are present, roughly 91% being singletons, with the ten largest covering 1.5%. The junction had 7 bases not matched to a gene; V was cut back by 3 bases and J by 10 bases. This CDR3 is built from 15 residues. Germline loops: CDR1 SGHTA, CDR2 FQGNSA. Material: blood. The chain is built from TRBV7-2 and TRBJ2-1; 12 bases are a match to TRBD2. The clonotype comes from a woman aged 25 to 39 in good health. Written as DNA, the CDR3 is TGTGCCAGCAGCTTCCGACTAGCGGGAGAGGGGGAGCAGTTCTTC. Translation gives CASSFRLAGEGEQFF.